A single sample is the source of the 32 T cell receptor beta chains below, sequenced in a study of vaccination and CD4 T cells after COVID-19. At the Johns Hopkins FTIC core, DNA taken from cultured CD4+ T cells was sequenced by way of the Oncomine TCR Beta short-read assay. One entry per CDR3 protein results from TCRdb running MiXCR on the PCR reads. The data show 20,000 to 30,000 distinct CDR3 sequences, approximately 40% seen once. These receptors' targets are unknown. Treatment reported: approximately 9-day PBMC culture with coronavirus spike peptide pools or control peptides (ViraFEST assay). The sequenced sample consisted of CD4+ T cells from blood, cultured in vitro. The receptors here all came from a human donor who had recovered from COVID-19.

This clonotype was observed a handful of times. The chain is built from TRBV5-4 and TRBJ2-7, with D tentatively TRBD1 (6 bases). V was clipped by 4 bases and J by 0 bases, with 8 bases between them. The CDR3 loop spans 13 amino acids. The germline V gene has CDR1 SGHNT and CDR2 YYREEE (reference sequence). This CDR3 reads CASSAGASYEQYF. The CDR3 coding sequence is TGTGCCAGCAGCGCAGGGGCCTCCTACGAGCAGTACTTC.

The J gene is TRBJ2-1, the V gene TRBV6-1; D is possibly TRBD2 (6 bases). Trimming took off 7 bases at V and 0 bases at J, with 13 bases between the two ends. This CDR3 is built from 15 residues. The germline CDR1 and CDR2 sequences are MNHNS and SASEGT. The CDR3 region is CASTLAGSSYNEQFF. In nucleotides, the CDR3 is TGTGCCAGCACCCTTGCCGGGAGCTCCTACAATGAGCAGTTCTTC.

The genes are TRBV11-2 and TRBJ1-2; 7 bases map to TRBD1. J gave up 4 bases and V 5 bases, and 10 bases lay outside the gene matches. Germline V CDR1 and CDR2: SGHAT, FQNNGV. CDR3 size: 15 residues. The CDR3 is CASSPRGGGGYGYTF. The CDR3 DNA reads TGTGCCAGCAGCCCCAGGGGGGGCGGCGGCTATGGCTACACCTTC.

CDR3 DNA: TGCAGCGTTGAAGACAGCCCCGTCACTGAAGCTTTCTTT. Translated: CSVEDSPVTEAFF. The J gene is TRBJ1-1, the V gene TRBV29-1; no firm D call. Trimming left V 0 bases short and J 4 bases short, with 9 bases between. Per the germline V gene, CDR1 is SQVTM and CDR2 is ANQGSEA. This CDR3 comprises 13 residues.

The rearrangement uses TRBV20-1 and TRBJ1-1; possible D gene TRBD1, 5 bases. The CDR3 contains 11 residues. Trimming removed 7 bases from V and 4 bases from J, with 10 bases in between. CDR1 and CDR2 from the germline V gene are DFQATT and SNEGSKA (reference sequence). The CDR3 coding sequence is TGCAGTGGGGGCGGGTCCACTGAAGCTTTCTTT. Protein: CSGGGSTEAFF.

The J gene is TRBJ1-1, the V gene TRBV28, with unresolved D. Trimming took off 4 bases at V and 4 bases at J, with 10 bases between the two ends. The CDR3 consists of 13 residues. Germline V gives CDR1 MDHEN, CDR2 SYDVKM. Here the CDR3 DNA reads TGTGCCAGCAGTTCACCGGACGTCACTGAAGCTTTCTTT. Translating it yields CASSSPDVTEAFF.

The chain is built from TRBV20-1 and TRBJ2-1, with 9 bases matching TRBD1. This CDR3 has 16 residues. Looked up from germline, CDR1 is DFQATT and CDR2 is SNEGSKA (reference sequence). Germline trimming cut 1 base from V and 2 bases from J; bases unmatched to any gene: 6. The CDR3 DNA sequence: TGCAGTGCTAGAGTTCCGGGACAGGGACCCTACAATGAGCAGTTCTTC. It encodes CSARVPGQGPYNEQFF.

This clonotype was observed a handful of times. The chain has TRBV6-1 and TRBJ2-7, with TRBD2 as a possible D gene (6 bases). V lost 6 bases and J lost 0, with 15 bases in between. This CDR3 has 15 residues. Germline V gene data show CDR1 as MNHNS and CDR2 as SASEGT. For the CDR3, the DNA is TGTGCCAGCAGCCTTGGGGGAGGCCTCTCCTACGAGCAGTACTTC. Translating gives CASSLGGGLSYEQYF.

The genes are TRBV20-1 and TRBJ2-2, with D unresolved. This CDR3 has 13 residues. Between the trimmed V and J ends, which lost 1 base and 6 bases, there was a span of 9 bases. CDR1 DFQATT and CDR2 SNEGSKA come from the germline V gene (reference sequence). The CDR3 spells CSARAHPAGELFF. The CDR3 DNA is TGCAGTGCTAGAGCCCACCCCGCCGGGGAGCTGTTTTTT.

The rearrangement joins TRBV25-1 to TRBJ1-3; D is possibly TRBD1 (5 bases). The germline V gene encodes CDR1 MGHDK and CDR2 SYGVNS. V shed 2 bases and J shed 0 bases, with 17 bases lying between them. CDR3 length: 18 amino acids. As DNA, the CDR3 is TGTGCCAGCAGTGAACTATATCATCAGGGCCGCTCTGGAAACACCATATATTTT. This codes for CASSELYHQGRSGNTIYF.

This clonotype was observed a few times. This chain links TRBV6-1 with TRBJ1-2; D is ambiguous. V lost 1 base to trimming and J lost 5 bases, with 11 bases between them. Germline V gene data show CDR1 as MNHNS and CDR2 as SASEGT. There are 14 residues in the CDR3. CDR3 amino acids: CASSEGGPIYGYTF. The CDR3 DNA reads as TGTGCCAGCAGTGAAGGAGGACCGATATATGGCTACACCTTC.

There are a few counts of this clonotype. The chain uses TRBV11-3 and TRBJ1-2; D may be TRBD1 (6 bases). The CDR3 runs 14 residues. The germline gives CDR1 SGHNT, CDR2 YENEEA. V was pared by 1 base and J by 4 bases, with 10 bases between. The CDR3 bases are TGTGCCAGCAGCTTAGGCGGGACATCCTATGGCTACACCTTC. Protein product: CASSLGGTSYGYTF.

The table lists this clonotype with a few counts. The V gene is TRBV11-3, the J gene TRBJ2-3; 12 bases map to TRBD2. CDR1 and CDR2 (germline): SGHNT, YENEEA. This CDR3 contains 18 residues. The V gene end was trimmed by 5 bases and the J gene end by 0 bases; junction bases not matched to a gene: 9. As DNA, the CDR3 is TGTGCCAGCAGCGGGCCTAGCGGGGGGGCGATAAGCACAGATACGCAGTATTTT. Its protein product is CASSGPSGGAISTDTQYF. Together with reference TRBV11-3 and TRBJ2-3, the CDR3 gives the full variable domain: EAGVVQSPRYKIIEKKQPVAFWCNPISGHNTLYWYLQNLGQGPELLIRYENEEAVDDSQLPKDRFSAERLKGVDSTLKIQPAELGDSAVYLCASSGPSGGAISTDTQYFGPGTRLTVL.

The CDR3 region has the DNA TGTGCCAGCAGCTTATTAAGGGTCTCCAATGAGCAGTTCTTC. Amino acids: CASSLLRVSNEQFF. The genes are TRBV7-2 and TRBJ2-1, with no clear D. The germline V gene has CDR1 SGHTA and CDR2 FQGNSA. The CDR3 consists of 14 residues. V dropped 2 bases and J dropped 6 bases, with 11 bases sitting between them.

This clonotype is categorized as hyperexpanded. The chain uses TRBV21-1 and TRBJ2-7; the DNA was not compared with TRBD1, the D call given in the table. TRBV21-1 is annotated as a pseudogene. The CDR3 is 15 residues long. The CDR3 coding sequence is TGTGCCAGCAGCACACGACAGGGTTGTTTCCACGAGCAGTACTTC. As protein: CASSTRQGCFHEQYF.

The chain carries TRBV20-1 and TRBJ2-5; weak D call: TRBD2 (6 bases). The V end was cut by 6 bases, the J end by 5 bases, with 13 bases between. Germline lookup yields CDR1 DFQATT and CDR2 SNEGSKA (reference sequence). The length of the CDR3 is 12 residues. The CDR3 region is CSAVGGVETQYF. DNA for the CDR3: TGCAGTGCGGTGGGCGGGGTTGAGACCCAGTACTTC.

This clonotype was counted a few times. V is TRBV6-1 and J is TRBJ1-6; tentative D call: TRBD1 (5 bases). This CDR3 comprises 15 residues. V shed 6 bases and J shed 7 bases, with 16 bases lying between them. Germline-derived CDR1 and CDR2 are MNHNS and SASEGT. This CDR3 reads CASSPGGGGNSPLHF. The CDR3 nucleotides are TGTGCCAGCAGCCCCGGGGGGGGTGGCAATTCACCCCTCCACTTT.

The J gene is TRBJ1-5, the V gene TRBV15; TRBD1 aligns across 7 bases. V dropped 2 bases and J dropped 9; count of bases not matched to a gene: 7. Per germline, CDR1 LNHNV and CDR2 YYDKDF (reference sequence). The CDR3 is 14 amino acids. The CDR3 nucleotides are TGTGCCACCAGCAGAAACAGGGGAGGTGGGCCCCAGCATTTT. This gives the protein CATSRNRGGGPQHF.

The chain uses TRBV6-1 and TRBJ1-1; D gene uncertain. Looked up from germline, CDR1 is MNHNS and CDR2 is SASEGT. This CDR3 has 15 amino acids. V dropped 8 bases and J dropped 5 bases, with 21 bases sitting between them. CDR3 nucleotides: TGTGCCAGCCAGTCTTTGGTAAACGGAGTGACTGAAGCTTTCTTT. This gives the protein CASQSLVNGVTEAFF.

This clonotype has more than one count but fewer than ten. The chain combines TRBV28 with TRBJ2-1, with 10 nucleotides matching TRBD2. Germline CDR1 MDHEN, CDR2 SYDVKM. The ends lost 8 bases at V and 0 bases at J; junction bases unmatched: 7. The CDR3 contains 16 residues. For the CDR3, the DNA is TGTGCCAGCCGCTTACTAGCGGGGAGCTCCTACAATGAGCAGTTCTTC. It codes for CASRLLAGSSYNEQFF.

This clonotype has more than one count but fewer than ten. The rearrangement uses TRBV4-1 and TRBJ2-5; D remains unclear. V was pared by 1 base and J by 1 base, with 4 bases between. CDR1 and CDR2 (germline): MGHRA, YSYEKL. This CDR3 contains 13 residues. The CDR3 DNA reads as TGCGCCAGCAGCCAAGGGATCCAAGAGACCCAGTACTTC. As protein: CASSQGIQETQYF.

In this sample, this clonotype turned up a few times. DNA of the CDR3: TGTGCCAGCAGCCCCATGTATAGGACCCAAGAGACCCAGTACTTC. Residues: CASSPMYRTQETQYF. J is TRBJ2-5 and V is TRBV7-2; D remains ambiguous. V was clipped by 5 bases and J by 1 base, with 14 bases between them. The germline V gene has CDR1 SGHTA and CDR2 FQGNSA. The CDR3 spans 15 residues.

The chain links TRBV7-3 to TRBJ2-2; 7 nucleotides agree with TRBD1. From germline, CDR1 is SGHTA and CDR2 FQGTGA. The J segment lost 1 base and the V segment lost 5 bases, leaving 4 bases of the junction unmatched. The CDR3 has 15 residues. CDR3 region: CASSPDRVNTGELFF. For the CDR3, the DNA is TGTGCCAGCAGCCCCGACAGGGTGAACACCGGGGAGCTGTTTTTT.

The chain is built from TRBV20-1 and TRBJ2-7; D call uncertain. Germline V CDR1 and CDR2: DFQATT, SNEGSKA (reference sequence). V was trimmed by 6 bases and J by 3 bases, leaving 9 bases between them. This CDR3 is 11 amino acids long. The CDR3 spells CSATTVYEQYF. The CDR3 DNA is TGCAGTGCCACGACCGTCTACGAGCAGTACTTC.

In its sample, this clonotype was seen a few times. The rearrangement links TRBV29-1 to TRBJ1-2, with D unresolved. Germline lookup yields CDR1 SQVTM and CDR2 ANQGSEA. This CDR3 has 12 amino acids. The V end lost 6 bases, the J end lost 1 base, and 9 bases lay between the germline ends. The CDR3 sequence is CSVLEVNYGYTF. CDR3 nucleotide sequence: TGCAGCGTACTCGAGGTTAACTATGGCTACACCTTC.

The V and J genes are TRBV7-3 and TRBJ1-2; tentative D call: TRBD1 (6 bases). Germline values: CDR1 SGHTA, CDR2 FQGTGA. Trimming pared 5 bases from V and 0 bases from J, leaving 16 bases between. The CDR3 has 16 residues. CDR3 DNA sequence: TGTGCCAGCAGCCCTTCTACAGGGACCCCTAACTATGGCTACACCTTC. It specifies CASSPSTGTPNYGYTF.

The CDR3 DNA reads TGCAGTGCCCGCTTAGAGACCCAGTACTTC. Encoded protein: CSARLETQYF. The chain is built from TRBV20-1 and TRBJ2-5; D gene uncertain. Trimming removed 6 bases at V and 4 bases at J, with 6 bases between. This CDR3 contains 10 residues. The germline V gene encodes CDR1 DFQATT and CDR2 SNEGSKA (reference sequence).

The rearrangement links TRBV25-1 to TRBJ2-3, with 12 positions matching TRBD2. This CDR3 has 13 residues. Germline trimming cut 3 bases from V and 15 bases from J; bases unmatched to any gene: 7. Germline loops: CDR1 MGHDK, CDR2 SYGVNS. In DNA form, the CDR3 reads TGTGCCAGCAGTGACCAACTAGCGGGGGGTAGTTATTTT. This translates into CASSDQLAGGSYF.

J is TRBJ2-1 and V is TRBV7-8; 8 positions match TRBD2. J was trimmed by 8 bases and V by 2 bases; bases with no gene match: 20. This CDR3 is 19 amino acids long. Germline CDR1 and CDR2: SGHVS and FQNEAQ. The CDR3 protein is CASSLQRERIVAVWDEQFF. The CDR3 coding sequence is TGTGCCAGCAGCTTACAGCGGGAGCGGATAGTGGCCGTATGGGATGAGCAGTTCTTC.

This sequence joins TRBV19 and TRBJ1-1; D gene unclear. CDR3 size: 18 residues. Germline V gene sequence: CDR1 LNHDA, CDR2 SQIVND (reference sequence). The V and J ends lost 1 base and 2 bases respectively, with 20 bases between them. The CDR3 DNA is TGTGCCAGTAGTATAGGGGCCCTAACATGGCCCCCCAACACTGAAGCTTTCTTT. Translating it yields CASSIGALTWPPNTEAFF.

In this sample, this clonotype turned up a few times. The rearrangement links TRBV6-5 to TRBJ2-3; D is perhaps TRBD2 (5 bases). This CDR3 spans 14 amino acids. V was pared by 0 bases and J by 7 bases, with 11 bases between. Germline assignment: CDR1 MNHEY and CDR2 SVGAGI. DNA of the CDR3: TGTGCCAGCAGTTACTCGTTAGCGCTCAATACGCAGTATTTT. Its protein is CASSYSLALNTQYF.

This clonotype appeared once. V and J are TRBV27 and TRBJ2-7, with 7 positions matching TRBD1. V shed 6 bases, J shed 3 bases, and the junction held 5 bases outside the gene matches. CDR1 and CDR2 (germline): MNHEY, SMNVEV (reference sequence). This CDR3 has 13 amino acids. The CDR3 DNA is TGTGCCAGCAGGCAGACAGGGCGCTACGAGCAGTACTTC. Translated: CASRQTGRYEQYF.